One and the same sample provided the 20 T cell receptor beta chains below, sequenced in a study of T-cell reconstitution after alpha-beta-depleted transplantation in children. It was with unique molecular identifiers that the TCRbeta library was prepared. Each CDR3 protein gets one entry after TCRdb re-called the PCR reads with MiXCR. The top ten clones hold just over 2% of a sample with fewer than 550,000 distinct CDR3 sequences, roughly 10% of them seen once. The source was PBMCs, collected before TCRalphabeta/CD19-depleted stem cell transplant. The receptors originated from a child younger than 10 with inherited bone marrow failure, due to receive a stem cell transplant.

This clonotype was seen only a few times. The rearrangement joins TRBV4-1 to TRBJ2-1, with 8 positions matching TRBD2. CDR3 length: 11 residues. V was clipped by 6 bases and J by 10 bases; unmatched bases: 2. Germline V gene sequence: CDR1 MGHRA, CDR2 YSYEKL. The CDR3 DNA reads as TGCGCCAGCAGGCGGACTAGCGAGCAGTTCTTC. Encoded protein: CASRRTSEQFF.

This chain links TRBV4-2 with TRBJ2-1; TRBD2 agrees at 10 bases. The CDR3 runs to 15 residues. Germline values: CDR1 LGHNA, CDR2 YNFKEQ. The junction had 8 bases not matched to a gene; V was cut back by 5 bases and J by 7 bases. Here the CDR3 reads CASSVTSGKRNEQFF. DNA of the CDR3: TGTGCCAGCAGCGTTACTAGCGGGAAGAGAAATGAGCAGTTCTTC.

This clonotype was detected many times. V gene TRBV12-3 or TRBV12-4 combines with J gene TRBJ2-5; 7 nucleotides line up with TRBD1. The CDR3 extends over 13 amino acids. Trimming took 7 bases from V and 5 from J; bases not matched to a gene: 7. The CDR3 sequence: CASNHRGPETQYF. The CDR3 DNA is TGTGCCAGCAACCACAGGGGACCCGAGACCCAGTACTTC.

This clonotype was observed at least ten times. The genes are TRBV29-1 and TRBJ2-5, with D perhaps matching TRBD1 or TRBD2 (5 bases each). Deletions cut 7 bases from V and 4 bases from J, with 13 bases between. Germline CDR1 is SQVTM and CDR2 is ANQGSEA. There are 12 residues in the CDR3. The CDR3 reads CSGTSGTETQYF. The CDR3 nucleotides read TGCAGCGGAACTTCTGGGACAGAGACCCAGTACTTC.

There are a few counts of this clonotype. V is TRBV6-1 and J is TRBJ2-7; perhaps TRBD1 as D (6 bases). Trimming stripped 8 bases from V and 2 bases from J, with 13 bases between. The germline V gene has CDR1 MNHNS and CDR2 SASEGT. The length of the CDR3 is 13 residues. CDR3 sequence (DNA): TGTGCCAGCGGGGTGGACAGCGCCTACGAGCAGTACTTC. This gives the protein CASGVDSAYEQYF.

At least ten counts were recorded for this clonotype. The chain combines TRBV28 with TRBJ2-5; D is uncertain. The CDR3 is made up of 12 amino acids. Germline V gives CDR1 MDHEN, CDR2 SYDVKM. V lost 4 bases and J 5 bases, leaving 8 bases between the germline ends. The CDR3 nucleotides are TGTGCCAGCAGTTCCCTCATGGAGACCCAGTACTTC. Its translation: CASSSLMETQYF.

This clonotype was counted between two and nine times. The V and J genes are TRBV20-1 and TRBJ2-3; D could derive from TRBD1 or TRBD2 (6 bases each). There are 17 residues in the CDR3. V dropped 2 bases and J dropped 2 bases, with 20 bases sitting between them. Per the germline V gene, CDR1 is DFQATT and CDR2 is SNEGSKA (reference sequence). CDR3 residues: CSARLLPGGGHTDTQYF. CDR3 DNA: TGCAGTGCTAGACTGCTCCCAGGAGGGGGGCACACAGATACGCAGTATTTT.

This clonotype was detected a few times. The V call is TRBV30, the J call TRBJ2-3; D not certain. V lost 2 bases and J 0 bases, leaving 6 bases between the germline ends. This CDR3 has 13 amino acids. Germline V gene sequence: CDR1 GTSNPN, CDR2 SVGIG (reference sequence). CDR3 bases: TGTGCCTGGAGTATGGCTAGCACAGATACGCAGTATTTT. This sequence encodes CAWSMASTDTQYF.

This clonotype was observed at least ten times. CDR3 DNA sequence: TGTGCCACCAGTGAATGGCAGCAAGAGACCCAGTACTTC. It encodes CATSEWQQETQYF. V usage is TRBV24-1 and J usage is TRBJ2-5; D gene uncertain. The CDR3 has 13 residues. With 4 bases removed from V and 2 bases from J, the gap between germline ends came to 7 bases. CDR1 and CDR2 from the germline V gene are KGHDR and SFDVKD.

The rearrangement joins TRBV4-3 to TRBJ1-4; unclear D gene. Germline CDR1 and CDR2: LGHNA and YSLEER. The CDR3 is 17 amino acids. Trimming cost V 1 base and J 8 bases, with 20 bases left between them. CDR3 protein: CASSQGLLVGGNEKLFF. The CDR3, as DNA: TGCGCCAGCAGCCAAGGGTTATTGGTCGGCGGGAACGAAAAACTGTTTTTT.

This clonotype was recorded a few times. CDR3 coding DNA: TGCAGTGCTATAGGCCTAGCGGGAGCCGGGGAGCTGTTTTTT. This codes for CSAIGLAGAGELFF. The rearrangement joins TRBV20-1 to TRBJ2-2; the match to TRBD2 covers 10 bases. This CDR3 comprises 14 residues. Germline CDR1 is DFQATT and CDR2 is SNEGSKA (reference sequence). Trimming removed 4 bases from V and 6 bases from J; junction bases left unmatched: 5.

This clonotype was picked up a small number of times. This chain joins TRBV4-3 and TRBJ2-7; TRBD1 aligns across 9 bases. The junction had 9 bases not matched to a gene; V was cut back by 1 base and J by 5 bases. From germline, CDR1 is LGHNA and CDR2 YSLEER. This CDR3 contains 16 residues. CDR3: CASSQVTGQGSNEQYF. Here the CDR3 DNA reads TGCGCCAGCAGCCAAGTAACGGGACAGGGATCGAACGAGCAGTACTTC.

This clonotype has a count of ten or more. This chain joins TRBV5-5 and TRBJ2-1; TRBD2 agrees at 8 bases. Trimming removed 7 bases from V and 3 bases from J; junction bases left unmatched: 18. The CDR3 spans 18 residues. The germline gives CDR1 SGHKS, CDR2 YYEKEE (reference sequence). CDR3 amino acids: CASPAKPRASGFYNEQFF. The CDR3, as DNA: TGTGCCAGCCCGGCTAAACCACGGGCTAGCGGGTTCTACAATGAGCAGTTCTTC.

On this clonotype: A single base separates this from a much larger clone, so it may be a read error. This rearrangement joins TRBV20-1 to TRBJ2-5; either TRBD1 or TRBD2 may supply D (5 bases each). The V gene's germline CDR1 is DFQATT and CDR2 SNEGSKA (reference sequence). This CDR3 region has 13 residues. Trimming left V 0 bases short and J 2 bases short, with 7 bases between. The CDR3 sequence is CSARDWGQETQYF. The DNA of the CDR3 is TGCAGTGCTAGAGATTGGGGGCAAGAGACCCAGTACTTC.

This clonotype was seen many times. V and J are TRBV6-5 and TRBJ2-7, with D possibly being TRBD1 (5 bases). V lost 2 bases and J lost 3, with 14 bases in between. CDR3 size: 15 residues. CDR1 and CDR2 (germline): MNHEY, SVGAGI. The CDR3: CASSYRQPAFYEQYF. The DNA for the CDR3 is TGTGCCAGCAGTTACCGACAGCCCGCATTCTACGAGCAGTACTTC.

This clonotype has a count of ten or more. This rearrangement joins TRBV5-1 to TRBJ1-4, with unresolved D. The CDR3 runs 15 residues. V lost 4 bases to trimming and J lost 5 bases, with 15 bases between them. Germline V lookup: CDR1 SGHRS, CDR2 YFSETQ. The chain's CDR3 is CASSIAGEENEKLFF. CDR3 sequence (DNA): TGCGCCAGCAGCATCGCCGGGGAAGAGAATGAAAAACTGTTTTTT.

This clonotype was detected ten times or more. V gene TRBV5-7 combines with J gene TRBJ2-2, with a possible D match to TRBD2 (5 bases). TRBV5-7 is classed as an ORF, of uncertain function. This CDR3 has 14 residues. The germline V and J ends were trimmed by 0 bases and 7 bases, with 10 bases remaining between them. The CDR3 DNA follows: TGTGCCAGCAGCTTGGAACGGGGTTACGGGGAGCTGTTTTTT. Translation: CASSLERGYGELFF.

This clonotype was detected only a few times. Here the CDR3 DNA reads TGTGCCAGCAGCCACCGGGACAGGAACACTGAAGCTTTCTTT. Its protein product is CASSHRDRNTEAFF. The chain joins TRBV4-2 to TRBJ1-1; 7 nucleotides align to TRBD1. CDR3 length equals 14 residues. Per germline, CDR1 LGHNA and CDR2 YNFKEQ. Trimming took 3 bases from V and 1 from J; bases not matched to a gene: 2.

This clonotype showed up just a few times. V gene TRBV5-6 combines with J gene TRBJ2-5, with TRBD2 identical over 14 bases. CDR1 SGHDT and CDR2 YYEEEE come from the germline V gene. The junction had 9 bases not matched to a gene; V was cut back by 4 bases and J by 1 base. This CDR3 comprises 18 residues. CDR3 bases: TGTGCCAGCAGCCCTCCGGGACTAGCGGGAGTGCCCCAAGAGACCCAGTACTTC. It is translated as CASSPPGLAGVPQETQYF.

In this sample, this clonotype turned up a few times. The chain carries TRBV30 and TRBJ2-2; D uncertain. CDR3 length equals 16 residues. Germline CDR1 and CDR2: GTSNPN and SVGIG (reference sequence). Trimming took 3 bases from V and 0 from J, leaving 14 bases between them. For the CDR3, the DNA is TGTGCCTGGAGGCAGTGGGGATCCGCGAACACCGGGGAGCTGTTTTTT. This gives the protein CAWRQWGSANTGELFF.